These 9 T cell receptor beta chains share one sample of origin, sequenced in a study of identical twins. TCRdb used MiXCR to reprocess the 5' RACE reads, holding one entry per CDR3 protein. The table has around 550,000 distinct CDR3 sequences, 12% to 15% seen once. These data are also associated with another study on yellow fever vaccine responses in identical twins.

Material: CD4+ T cells sorted from blood. The receptors stem from a woman under 30 in good health.

The V gene is TRBV4-1, the J gene TRBJ2-3; TRBD2 is a possible D gene (6 bases). CDR1 is MGHRA, CDR2 YSYEKL, per germline. The CDR3 extends over 16 amino acids. Trimming cost V 6 bases and J 2 bases, with 18 bases left between them. CDR3 in DNA: TGCGCCAGCAGTAACTGGGGTAGCGGCCCCACAGATACGCAGTATTTT. Translating gives CASSNWGSGPTDTQYF.

This clonotype has at least ten counts. The chain recombines TRBV7-3 with TRBJ2-3; no clear D. The CDR3 runs to 14 residues. Germline CDR1 is SGHTA and CDR2 is FQGTGA. Trimming shortened V by 1 base and J by 0 bases, and 5 bases separated the two germline ends. The CDR3 sequence: CASSLIPSTDTQYF. CDR3 bases: TGTGCCAGCAGCTTAATCCCGAGCACAGATACGCAGTATTTT.

The V call is TRBV10-1, the J call TRBJ2-1; possibly TRBD2 for D (6 bases). The CDR3 sequence is 16 residues long. The ends were cut back, 0 bases at V and 4 bases at J, with 13 bases in the middle. The germline V gene has CDR1 WNHNN and CDR2 SYGVQD (reference sequence). The CDR3 protein is CASSESGGRLYNEQFF. As DNA, the CDR3 is TGCGCCAGCAGTGAGTCAGGAGGGAGGTTGTACAATGAGCAGTTCTTC.

This rearrangement joins TRBV19 to TRBJ2-2, with D unresolved. The V and J ends lost 5 bases and 0 bases respectively, with 13 bases between them. The CDR3 has 16 residues. Germline V gene data show CDR1 as LNHDA and CDR2 as SQIVND (reference sequence). This chain's CDR3 is CASSDSSKTNTGELFF. The CDR3 nucleotides read TGTGCCAGTAGTGATAGTAGCAAAACGAACACCGGGGAGCTGTTTTTT.

This clonotype appeared a few times. The V gene is TRBV5-1, the J gene TRBJ2-2; 10 nucleotides agree with TRBD1. Germline V gene sequence: CDR1 SGHRS, CDR2 YFSETQ. There are 16 residues in the CDR3. The junction had 5 bases not matched to a gene; V was cut back by 0 bases and J by 6 bases. CDR3 DNA sequence: TGCGCCAGCAGCTTGGTCGTCGGGACAGGGGCCGGGGAGCTGTTTTTT. As protein: CASSLVVGTGAGELFF.

This clonotype turned up a few times. The DNA of the CDR3 is TGTGCCACCAGTGATGCTCAGGGCATTCAGTACTTC. Its translation: CATSDAQGIQYF. This chain connects TRBV24-1 to TRBJ2-4, with D tentatively TRBD1 (5 bases). The CDR3 extends over 12 amino acids. Germline assignment: CDR1 KGHDR and CDR2 SFDVKD. Trimming took 3 bases from V and 9 from J, leaving 8 bases between them.

This sequence joins TRBV5-1 and TRBJ1-2, with D possibly TRBD1 on 5 matching bases. Trimming removed 5 bases at V and 4 bases at J, with 18 bases between. The germline CDR1 and CDR2 sequences are SGHRS and YFSETQ. There are 15 residues in the CDR3. The CDR3 here is CASSPMEFQGYGYTF. CDR3 in DNA: TGCGCCAGCAGTCCGATGGAGTTCCAGGGCTATGGCTACACCTTC.

The chain uses TRBV12-3 or TRBV12-4 and TRBJ2-5; 7 bases agree with TRBD2. Germline trimming cut 9 bases from V and 5 bases from J; bases unmatched to any gene: 15. The CDR3 sequence is 15 residues long. The DNA for the CDR3 is TGTGCCAGTTCCAAGCTTGCGGGAGAGGGGGAGACCCAGTACTTC. It is translated as CASSKLAGEGETQYF.

J is TRBJ2-5 and V is TRBV15; no reliable D call. Deletions cut 4 bases from V and 0 bases from J, with 9 bases between. Germline V gives CDR1 LNHNV, CDR2 YYDKDF (reference sequence). This CDR3 comprises 14 residues. The CDR3 sequence is CATSKRRYQETQYF. The CDR3 DNA follows: TGTGCCACCAGCAAGAGACGGTACCAAGAGACCCAGTACTTC.